The sequence of this T cell receptor (beta chain) was determined in a study of T cell changes during pregnancy in multiple sclerosis. The table came from immunoSEQ multiplex PCR; TCRdb's copy has only in-frame clones and leaves some out. Of 100,000 or so clones in the sample, around 93% were seen once. The receptor comes from a female donor with multiple sclerosis, enrolled in a pregnancy study. Sample: peripheral blood, taken before pregnancy.

The CDR3 coding sequence is TGCGCCAGCAGCTTGGGTGGTAGCGGGACATCCTACGAGCAGTACTTC. This gives the protein CASSLGGSGTSYEQYF. The V gene is TRBV5-1, the J gene TRBJ2-7; 8 nucleotides agree with TRBD2. V lost 0 bases and J lost 1; bases outside the gene matches: 6. The length of the CDR3 is 16 residues. The V gene's germline CDR1 is SGHRS and CDR2 YFSETQ.